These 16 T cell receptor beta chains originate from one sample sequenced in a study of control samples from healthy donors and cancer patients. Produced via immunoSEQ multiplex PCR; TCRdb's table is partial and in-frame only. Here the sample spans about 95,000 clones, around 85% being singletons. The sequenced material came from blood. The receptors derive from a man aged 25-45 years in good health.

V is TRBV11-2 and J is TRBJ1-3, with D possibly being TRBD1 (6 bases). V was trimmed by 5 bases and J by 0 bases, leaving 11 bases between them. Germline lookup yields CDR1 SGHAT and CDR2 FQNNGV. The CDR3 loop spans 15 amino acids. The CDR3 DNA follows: TGTGCCAGCAGCCCAGGGGAGACCTCTGGAAACACCATATATTTT. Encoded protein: CASSPGETSGNTIYF.

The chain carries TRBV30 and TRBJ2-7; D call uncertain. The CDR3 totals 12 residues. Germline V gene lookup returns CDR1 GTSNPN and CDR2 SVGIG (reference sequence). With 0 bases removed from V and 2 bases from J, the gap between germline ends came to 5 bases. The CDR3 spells CAWSVGTYEQYF. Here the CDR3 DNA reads TGTGCCTGGAGTGTTGGCACCTACGAGCAGTACTTC. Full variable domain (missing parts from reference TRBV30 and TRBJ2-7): SQTIHQWPATLVQPVGSPLSLECTVEGTSNPNLYWYRQAAGRGLQLLFYSVGIGQISSEVPQNLSASRPQDRQFILSSKKLLLSDSGFYLCAWSVGTYEQYFGPGTRLTVT.

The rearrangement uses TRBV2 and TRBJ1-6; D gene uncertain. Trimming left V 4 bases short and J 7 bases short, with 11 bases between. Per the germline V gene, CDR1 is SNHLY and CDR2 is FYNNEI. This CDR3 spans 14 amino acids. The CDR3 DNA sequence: TGTGCCAGCAGTGTTGGGGAGGCCAATTCACCCCTCCACTTT. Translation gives CASSVGEANSPLHF.

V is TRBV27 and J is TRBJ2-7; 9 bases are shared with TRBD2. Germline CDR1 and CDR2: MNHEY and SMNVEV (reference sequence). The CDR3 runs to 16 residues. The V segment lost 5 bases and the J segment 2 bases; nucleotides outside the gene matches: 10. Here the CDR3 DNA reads TGTGCCAGCAGTCCGTTAGCGGGGGCCTCCACCTACGAGCAGTACTTC. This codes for CASSPLAGASTYEQYF.

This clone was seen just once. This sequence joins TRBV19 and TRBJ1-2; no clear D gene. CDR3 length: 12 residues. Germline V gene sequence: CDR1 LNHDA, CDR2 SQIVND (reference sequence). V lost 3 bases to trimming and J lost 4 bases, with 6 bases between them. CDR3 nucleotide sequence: TGTGCCAGTAGTATTCCGGTCTATGGCTACACCTTC. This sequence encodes CASSIPVYGYTF.

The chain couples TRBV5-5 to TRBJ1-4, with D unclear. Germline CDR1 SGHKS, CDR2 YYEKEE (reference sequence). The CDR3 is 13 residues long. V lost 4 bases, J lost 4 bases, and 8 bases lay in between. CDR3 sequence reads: CASSRTVNEKLFF. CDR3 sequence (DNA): TGTGCCAGCAGCCGGACGGTTAATGAAAAACTGTTTTTT.

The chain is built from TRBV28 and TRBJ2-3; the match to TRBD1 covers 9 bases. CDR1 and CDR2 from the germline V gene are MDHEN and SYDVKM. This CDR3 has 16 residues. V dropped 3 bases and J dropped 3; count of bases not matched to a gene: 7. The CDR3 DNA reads TGTGCCAGCAGTTTTACTGGGACAGGGAGGACAGATACGCAGTATTTT. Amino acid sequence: CASSFTGTGRTDTQYF.

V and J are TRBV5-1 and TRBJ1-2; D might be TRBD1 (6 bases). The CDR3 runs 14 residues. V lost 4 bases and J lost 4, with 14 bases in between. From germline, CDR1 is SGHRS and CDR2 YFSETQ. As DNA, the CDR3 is TGCGCCAGCAGCCATAACGTGGGGGCCTATGGCTACACCTTC. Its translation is CASSHNVGAYGYTF.

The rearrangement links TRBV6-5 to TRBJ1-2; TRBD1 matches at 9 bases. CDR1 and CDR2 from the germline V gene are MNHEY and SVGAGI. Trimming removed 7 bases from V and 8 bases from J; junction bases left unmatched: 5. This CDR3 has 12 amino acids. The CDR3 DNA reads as TGTGCCAGCACCCGACAGGGGGGAGGCTACACCTTC. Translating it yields CASTRQGGGYTF.

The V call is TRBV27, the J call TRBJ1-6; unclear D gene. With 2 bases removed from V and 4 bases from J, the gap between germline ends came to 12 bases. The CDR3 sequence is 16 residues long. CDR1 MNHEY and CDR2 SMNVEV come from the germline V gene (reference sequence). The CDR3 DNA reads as TGTGCCAGCAGTTTAACCTCGCGGCGTTATAATTCACCCCTCCACTTT. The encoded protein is CASSLTSRRYNSPLHF.

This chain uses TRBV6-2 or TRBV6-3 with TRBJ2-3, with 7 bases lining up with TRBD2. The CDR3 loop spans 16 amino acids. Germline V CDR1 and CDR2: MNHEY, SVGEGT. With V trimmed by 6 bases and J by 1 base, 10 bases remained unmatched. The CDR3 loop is CASSNLGRGGTDTQYF. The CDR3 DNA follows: TGTGCCAGCAGCAACCTCGGCCGGGGGGGCACAGATACGCAGTATTTT.

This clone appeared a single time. For the CDR3, the DNA is TGTGCCATCAAGGACCCAGGGAGGCCGACTGAAGCTTTCTTT. Translating gives CAIKDPGRPTEAFF. The V gene is TRBV10-3, the J gene TRBJ1-1; maybe TRBD1 (5 bases). Germline-derived CDR1 and CDR2 are ENHRY and SYGVKD. Between the trimmed V and J ends, which lost 7 bases and 5 bases, there was a span of 17 bases. This CDR3 is 14 amino acids long.

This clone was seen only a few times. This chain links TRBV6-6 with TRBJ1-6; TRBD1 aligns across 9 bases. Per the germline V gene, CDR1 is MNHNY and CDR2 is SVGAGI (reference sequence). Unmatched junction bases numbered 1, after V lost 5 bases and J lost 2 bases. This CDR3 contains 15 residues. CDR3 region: CASSTGGAYNSPLHF. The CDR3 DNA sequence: TGTGCCAGCAGTACAGGGGGCGCCTATAATTCACCCCTCCACTTT.

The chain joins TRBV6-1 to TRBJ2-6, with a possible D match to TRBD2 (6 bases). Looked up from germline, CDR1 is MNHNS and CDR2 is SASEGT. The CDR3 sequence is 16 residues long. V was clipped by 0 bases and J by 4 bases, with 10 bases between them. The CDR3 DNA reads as TGTGCCAGCAGTGAAGCGGGGGGTAGAGGGGCCAACGTCCTGACTTTC. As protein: CASSEAGGRGANVLTF.

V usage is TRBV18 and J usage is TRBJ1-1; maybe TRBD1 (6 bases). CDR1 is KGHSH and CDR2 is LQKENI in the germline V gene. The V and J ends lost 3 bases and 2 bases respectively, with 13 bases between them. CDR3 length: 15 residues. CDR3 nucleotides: TGTGCCAGCTCACCGTCATTGGGGGCAAACACTGAAGCTTTCTTT. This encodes CASSPSLGANTEAFF.

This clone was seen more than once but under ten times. In DNA form, the CDR3 reads TGTGCCAGCAGAATAGACCGGGACAGAGGGACTGAAGCTTTCTTT. Translation: CASRIDRDRGTEAFF. The rearrangement uses TRBV7-8 and TRBJ1-1; 7 bases align to TRBD1. The CDR3 length is 15 residues. Germline V CDR1 and CDR2: SGHVS, FQNEAQ. Trimming at V came to 6 bases and at J to 5 bases, leaving 12 bases not matched to a gene. Based on the CDR3 plus reference TRBV7-8 and TRBJ1-1, the full variable domain is GAGVSQSPRYKVAKRGQDVALRCDPISGHVSLFWYQQALGQGPEFLTYFQNEAQLDKSGLPSDRFFAERPEGSVSTLKIQRTQQEDSAVYLCASRIDRDRGTEAFFGQGTRLTVV.